This TCR beta chain appears in the sequencing data of a study of T-cell reconstitution after alpha-beta-depleted transplantation in children. Germline assignment: CDR1 SGDLS and CDR2 YYNGEE. V lost 4 bases, J lost 3 bases, and 5 bases stayed unmatched. The CDR3 is 15 amino acids. Unique molecular identifiers were incorporated when the TCRbeta library was constructed. TCRdb independently ran MiXCR on the PCR reads; one entry per CDR3 protein. The table shows about 200,000 distinct CDR3 sequences, with 8.4% occurring only once. This clonotype was counted between two and nine times. The antigen is not known. The study's findings and limits: At the one-year point after transplant, T-cell counts and TCRbeta diversity were found to come mostly from T cells that had been newly produced. It was surviving recipient T cells and thymic progenitors that gave some patients high TCRbeta diversity at day 60. About two months after transplant, alpha-beta T cells reportedly came from several hundred expanded graft clones.

The sample in question was PBMCs, mostly from graft donor cells, obtained 360 days after TCRalphabeta/CD19-depleted stem cell transplant. The receptor was isolated from a male patient aged 2 to 9 who had a stem cell transplant for acute myeloid leukemia, so the T cells may come from the graft donor. The J gene is TRBJ2-7, the V gene TRBV9, with 12 nucleotides matching TRBD2. The CDR3 coding sequence is TGTGCCAGCAGCCCAGGACTAGCGGGAATCTACGAGCAGTACTTC. This sequence encodes CASSPGLAGIYEQYF.